Below are 20 T cell receptor beta chains sequenced from a single sample in a study of cytomegalovirus exposure and HLA in healthy donors. Generated by immunoSEQ multiplex PCR, the TCRdb table keeps only in-frame clones and is missing some. The table shows roughly 100,000 clones, with approximately 94% occurring only once. Sequencing was done on a sample of PBMCs. The receptors come from a woman under 30 in good health and CMV-seronegative.

The chain couples TRBV19 to TRBJ1-1; no clear D. The CDR3 spans 14 residues. The ends were cut back, 3 bases at V and 2 bases at J, with 10 bases in the middle. CDR1 is LNHDA, CDR2 SQIVND, per germline (reference sequence). The CDR3 reads CASSMREDNTEAFF. In nucleotides, the CDR3 is TGTGCCAGTAGTATGAGGGAGGATAACACTGAAGCTTTCTTT.

V usage is TRBV7-9 and J usage is TRBJ2-3; 8 bases are a match to TRBD2. CDR1 and CDR2 from the germline V gene are SEHNR and FQNEAQ (reference sequence). V dropped 8 bases and J dropped 4; count of bases not matched to a gene: 5. The length of the CDR3 is 13 residues. CDR3 protein: CASLREVADTQYF. In DNA, the CDR3 is TGTGCCAGCTTGCGGGAGGTTGCAGATACGCAGTATTTT. Drawing the rest from reference TRBV7-9 and TRBJ2-3, the complete variable domain is DTGVSQNPRHKITKRGQNVTFRCDPISEHNRLYWYRQTLGQGPEFLTYFQNEAQLEKSRLLSDRFSAERPKGSFSTLEIQRTEQGDSAMYLCASLREVADTQYFGPGTRLTVL.

The chain employs TRBV19 and TRBJ1-2; weak D call: TRBD1 (5 bases). Germline CDR1 and CDR2: LNHDA and SQIVND (reference sequence). The V end lost 4 bases, the J end lost 5 bases, and 14 bases lay between the germline ends. The CDR3 spans 14 residues. CDR3 protein: CASSTAGLLYGYTF. In nucleotides, the CDR3 is TGTGCCAGTAGTACGGCGGGACTGCTGTATGGCTACACCTTC. The complete variable domain, with remaining parts taken from reference TRBV19 and TRBJ1-2, reads DGGITQSPKYLFRKEGQNVTLSCEQNLNHDAMYWYRQDPGQGLRLIYYSQIVNDFQKGDIAEGYSVSREKKESFPLTVTSAQKNPTAFYLCASSTAGLLYGYTFGSGTRLTVV.

This rearrangement joins TRBV6-6 to TRBJ1-2, with D maybe TRBD1 (5 bases). Trimming cost V 6 bases and J 2 bases, with 7 bases left between them. The CDR3 runs to 12 residues. Germline CDR1 reads MNHNY; CDR2 reads SVGAGI (reference sequence). CDR3 amino acids: CASRQANYGYTF. The DNA for the CDR3 is TGTGCCAGCAGACAGGCCAACTATGGCTACACCTTC.

The chain joins TRBV14 to TRBJ2-5; D ambiguous. Trimming stripped 0 bases from V and 9 bases from J, with 17 bases between. In germline, CDR1 is SGHDN, CDR2 FVKESK. The CDR3 spans 15 residues. Here the CDR3 DNA reads TGTGCCAGCAGCCAAGACAGTGGTAACCCGTTGGCCCAGTACTTC. It specifies CASSQDSGNPLAQYF.

The chain recombines TRBV4-2 with TRBJ2-1; the match to TRBD2 covers 8 bases. Trimming cost V 0 bases and J 4 bases; bases outside gene matches: 5. Germline CDR1 and CDR2: LGHNA and YNFKEQ. The length of the CDR3 is 16 residues. The CDR3 DNA follows: TGTGCCAGCAGCCAAGAAACTAGCGGAGGTTACAATGAGCAGTTCTTC. Residues: CASSQETSGGYNEQFF.

This chain links TRBV7-8 with TRBJ1-5; TRBD1 is a possible D gene (6 bases). The CDR3 spans 17 residues. Per germline, CDR1 SGHVS and CDR2 FQNEAQ. Trimming pared 5 bases from V and 2 bases from J, leaving 19 bases between. CDR3 DNA sequence: TGTGCCAGCAGCCAACGGACAGCCCAGGTGGGCAATCAGCCCCAGCATTTT. This codes for CASSQRTAQVGNQPQHF.

CDR3 protein: CASRLQGRYQPQHF. For the CDR3, the DNA is TGTGCCAGTAGATTACAGGGAAGGTACCAGCCCCAGCATTTT. The chain employs TRBV19 and TRBJ1-5; D perhaps matches TRBD1 (6 bases). Germline V lookup: CDR1 LNHDA, CDR2 SQIVND (reference sequence). V lost 6 bases, J lost 7 bases, and 16 bases lay in between. The CDR3 runs 14 residues. The full variable domain, with the rest looked up from reference TRBV19 and TRBJ1-5, is DGGITQSPKYLFRKEGQNVTLSCEQNLNHDAMYWYRQDPGQGLRLIYYSQIVNDFQKGDIAEGYSVSREKKESFPLTVTSAQKNPTAFYLCASRLQGRYQPQHFGDGTRLSIL.

V is TRBV27 and J is TRBJ1-2; perhaps TRBD1 as D (5 bases). This CDR3 contains 16 residues. Germline CDR1 is MNHEY and CDR2 is SMNVEV (reference sequence). The germline V and J ends were trimmed by 3 bases and 6 bases, with 20 bases remaining between them. The CDR3, as DNA: TGTGCCAGCAGTTTTGTCTCTGTGGGGGGTATGGATGGCTACACCTTC. Its translation is CASSFVSVGGMDGYTF.

The gene calls are TRBV5-5 and TRBJ1-6, with D perhaps matching TRBD1 (5 bases). Between the trimmed V and J ends, which lost 0 bases and 10 bases, there was a span of 11 bases. The CDR3 extends over 14 amino acids. The germline V gene has CDR1 SGHKS and CDR2 YYEKEE (reference sequence). The CDR3 bases are TGTGCCAGCAGCTTGGAACAGGTGTTATCACCCCTCCACTTT. Amino acids: CASSLEQVLSPLHF.

CDR3: CASSTTGVLSTNQPQHF. The CDR3 region has the DNA TGTGCCAGCAGCACGACAGGGGTCCTATCTACCAATCAGCCCCAGCATTTT. This rearrangement joins TRBV7-2 to TRBJ1-5; 8 bases are shared with TRBD1. Trimming cost V 5 bases and J 3 bases; bases outside gene matches: 12. The CDR3 spans 17 residues. Germline lookup yields CDR1 SGHTA and CDR2 FQGNSA.

This chain joins TRBV4-1 and TRBJ2-7, with 9 nucleotides matching TRBD1. The CDR3 loop spans 15 amino acids. Trimming at V came to 0 bases and at J to 10 bases, leaving 10 bases not matched to a gene. Per germline, CDR1 MGHRA and CDR2 YSYEKL. The CDR3 loop reads CASSQESTGGIAQYF. CDR3 in DNA: TGCGCCAGCAGCCAAGAATCGACAGGGGGAATAGCCCAGTACTTC.

The chain is built from TRBV4-1 and TRBJ1-1, with TRBD1 as a possible D gene (5 bases). CDR1 and CDR2 (germline): MGHRA, YSYEKL. The CDR3 runs 14 residues. Trimming took 6 bases from V and 3 from J, leaving 14 bases between them. Here the CDR3 reads CASRGDQVDTEAFF. The DNA of the CDR3 is TGCGCCAGCAGAGGGGATCAGGTGGACACTGAAGCTTTCTTT.

CDR3: CASSAFRDTRYEQYF. CDR3 in DNA: TGTGCCAGCAGCGCGTTCCGGGACACCCGCTACGAGCAGTACTTC. The V gene is TRBV7-3, the J gene TRBJ2-7, with D tentatively TRBD1 (6 bases). V dropped 5 bases and J dropped 3 bases, with 17 bases sitting between them. Germline V gives CDR1 SGHTA, CDR2 FQGTGA. The CDR3 sequence is 15 residues long. The complete variable domain, with remaining parts taken from reference TRBV7-3 and TRBJ2-7, reads GAGVSQTPSNKVTEKGKYVELRCDPISGHTALYWYRQSLGQGPEFLIYFQGTGAADDSGLPNDRFFAVRPEGSVSTLKIQRTERGDSAVYLCASSAFRDTRYEQYFGPGTRLTVT.

The chain carries TRBV2 and TRBJ2-5; TRBD2 matches 14 bases. V trimming: 5 bases; J trimming: 2 bases; junction bases outside the gene matches: 1. CDR3 length: 15 amino acids. Looked up from germline, CDR1 is SNHLY and CDR2 is FYNNEI. The CDR3 reads CASSRLAGGQETQYF. CDR3 nucleotides: TGTGCCAGCAGTAGACTAGCGGGAGGGCAAGAGACCCAGTACTTC.

This chain joins TRBV4-1 and TRBJ1-2, with D uncertain. V was pared by 4 bases and J by 6 bases, with 21 bases between. CDR1 and CDR2 from the germline V gene are MGHRA and YSYEKL. This CDR3 contains 16 residues. CDR3 sequence: CASSLSTSGDNHGYTF. The CDR3 nucleotides are TGCGCCAGCAGCCTCTCGACTTCGGGAGACAATCATGGCTACACCTTC.

The chain is built from TRBV28 and TRBJ1-4; the D is unclear. Germline V gives CDR1 MDHEN, CDR2 SYDVKM. This CDR3 has 10 residues. V was shortened by 7 bases and J by 8 bases, with 5 bases between the two germline ends. The CDR3 region has the DNA TGTGCCAGCAAAAGCGAAAAACTGTTTTTT. Translated: CASKSEKLFF.

The rearrangement links TRBV2 to TRBJ2-3; the match to TRBD1 covers 7 bases. CDR1 is SNHLY and CDR2 is FYNNEI in the germline V gene. CDR3 length: 14 amino acids. The V segment lost 3 bases and the J segment 5 bases; nucleotides outside the gene matches: 5. CDR3 protein: CASSERQGVDTQYF. The CDR3 DNA reads TGTGCCAGCAGTGAGAGGCAGGGGGTAGATACGCAGTATTTT. Variable domain in full (rest from reference TRBV2 and TRBJ2-3): EPEVTQTPSHQVTQMGQEVILRCVPISNHLYFYWYRQILGQKVEFLVSFYNNEISEKSEIFDDQFSVERPDGSNFTLKIRSTKLEDSAMYFCASSERQGVDTQYFGPGTRLTVL.

The chain links TRBV7-2 to TRBJ1-4; D gene unclear. Per germline, CDR1 SGHTA and CDR2 FQGNSA. Trimming left V 1 base short and J 4 bases short, with 13 bases between. CDR3 length: 16 amino acids. The CDR3 loop is CASSLEFGRGNEKLFF. The CDR3, as DNA: TGTGCCAGCAGCTTAGAGTTTGGGAGAGGTAATGAAAAACTGTTTTTT.

The rearrangement links TRBV7-8 to TRBJ2-7, with 8 bases that match TRBD1. This CDR3 region has 16 residues. V shed 5 bases, J shed 4 bases, and the junction held 13 bases outside the gene matches. Looked up from germline, CDR1 is SGHVS and CDR2 is FQNEAQ. The CDR3 here is CASSPGTGQARYEQYF. The CDR3 bases are TGTGCCAGCAGCCCCGGGACGGGACAGGCGAGATACGAGCAGTACTTC.